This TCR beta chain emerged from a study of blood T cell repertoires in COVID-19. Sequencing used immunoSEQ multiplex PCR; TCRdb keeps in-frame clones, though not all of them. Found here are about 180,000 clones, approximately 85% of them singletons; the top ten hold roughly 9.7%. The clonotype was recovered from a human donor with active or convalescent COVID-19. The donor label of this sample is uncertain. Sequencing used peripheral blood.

The DNA of the CDR3 is TGTGCCAGCAGACCCCGACGGGACACCTACTACGAGCAGTACTTC. Its translation: CASRPRRDTYYEQYF. This chain joins TRBV6-5 and TRBJ2-7; TRBD1 might be the D (6 bases). From germline, CDR1 is MNHEY and CDR2 SVGAGI. This CDR3 has 15 amino acids. The V end lost 6 bases, the J end lost 3 bases, and 18 bases lay between the germline ends.